The subject of this entry is one T cell receptor beta chain. No cognate antigen has been identified for it. No base quality values were provided; no much bigger clone lies one nucleotide off. Each collaborating institution followed its own protocols to collect whole blood in K2EDTA tubes. For TCRbeta analysis, collaborators shipped samples in one of three forms: frozen whole blood, isolated PBMCs, or DNA extracted from either of those sample types. This sample is drawn from a study of blood T cell repertoires in COVID-19 (dated by TCRdb to the early 2020s). At the level of the whole study: Samples covering the acute and convalescent phases of COVID-19 were provided by collaborators in the United States, Italy and Spain. The prospective study material was composed of cDNA or gDNA derived from T cells, B-cell-depleted T cells, or PBMCs. The dataset comprised deeply sampled blood TCRbeta repertoires from subjects exposed to, actively infected with, or recovered from COVID-19. The repertoires were made available in a free public database intended to serve as a resource for research on the immune response to SARS-CoV-2. Samples were obtained from the ongoing ImmuneRACE study (first 160 participants) and from about 1,300 subjects provided by 6 global collaborators. Nearly every sample came with metadata listing a de-identified subject ID, COVID-19 status, age in years and sex. Where available, HLA class I and class II types were taken from metadata supplied by the sample provider and were not determined by assay-based typing.

The trim is 0 bases for V and 3 bases for J, with a gap of 10 bases between the germline ends. The CDR3 contains 14 residues, cysteine and phenylalanine counted. Solely the CDR3 DNA is kept, with 42 bases framed from the first base. CDR1 and CDR2 (SGHDT, YYEEEE) derive from the germline V gene. The immunoSEQ Assay, a bias-controlled multiplex PCR, was used to amplify TCRbeta CDR3 regions from genomic DNA. As for the original processing: Within the assay, amplification of reference gene primers was used to estimate how many nucleated cells each sample contained. Sequence reads were collapsed and filtered to measure the absolute abundance of every unique TCRbeta CDR3 rearrangement. For each sample, productive Simpson clonality was calculated as the square root of Simpson's diversity index over productive rearrangements. TCRdb holds this immuneACCESS table with in-frame rearrangements only. Some clones are missing; in checked studies, unresolved V genes explain under half, and the rest has no known cause. V and J calls and clone size are as listed in that table; D and trimming were resolved from the DNA. Recorded for this sample are 95,000 to 100,000 clones; 70% to 85% of them occurred a single time. Clones ranked in the top ten supply about 10% of the sample.

Study-level results and caveats: Clinical and demographic metadata were provided uncurated, with the amount varying by source and participant.

This TCR was sampled from a man aged 70 or older with acute or convalescent COVID-19. This chain joins TRBV5-6 to TRBJ2-7; TRBD1 is a weak D gene call, 5 bases matching. Sequences were obtained from peripheral blood. The CDR3 region reads CASSLVSGNYEQYF. The sequenced DNA is TGTGCCAGCAGCTTGGTTTCAGGGAACTACGAGCAGTACTTC.